This entry features one TCR beta chain sequence. The junction does not match germline at one end; this may be a read error. Aged about 6 to 95, donors were systemically healthy Caucasians from Russia. The entry originates in a study of blood T cells in healthy people across ages. The authors ran a second PCR of about 6 to 12 cycles using a sample-barcoded 5' primer and a J-beta primer mix. TCRdb passed the 5' RACE reads through MiXCR, listing each CDR3 protein once. The sample shows 1.2 million to 1.5 million distinct CDR3 sequences, roughly 59% of them seen only once. Germline assignment: CDR1 LGHDT and CDR2 YNNKEL (reference sequence). The CDR3 contains 18 residues.

The sequenced sample consisted of blood. The chain links TRBV3-1 to TRBJ2-5, with 7 bases lining up with TRBD2. The sequence was obtained from a man between 18 and 35 years old in good health. The CDR3 coding sequence is TGTGCCAGCAGCGCAGGGACTACCTTTGAGAGGTCCCGAGAGACCCGGTACTTC. Protein: CASSAGTTFERSRETRYF.